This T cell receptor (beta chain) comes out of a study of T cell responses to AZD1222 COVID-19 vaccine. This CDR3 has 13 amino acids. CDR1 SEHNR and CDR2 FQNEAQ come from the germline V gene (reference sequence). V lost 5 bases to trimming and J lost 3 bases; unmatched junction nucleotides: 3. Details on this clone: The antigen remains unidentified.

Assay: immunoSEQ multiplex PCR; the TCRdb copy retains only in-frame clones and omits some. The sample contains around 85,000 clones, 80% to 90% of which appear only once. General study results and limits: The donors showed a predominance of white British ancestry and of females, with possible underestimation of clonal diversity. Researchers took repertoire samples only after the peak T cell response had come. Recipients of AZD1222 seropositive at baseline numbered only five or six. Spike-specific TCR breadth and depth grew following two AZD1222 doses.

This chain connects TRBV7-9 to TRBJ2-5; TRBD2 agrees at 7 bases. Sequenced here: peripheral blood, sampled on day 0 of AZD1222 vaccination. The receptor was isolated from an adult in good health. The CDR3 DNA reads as TGTGCCAGCAGCACTGGGACTAAAGAGACCCAGTACTTC. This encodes CASSTGTKETQYF. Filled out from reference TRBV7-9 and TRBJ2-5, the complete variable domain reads DTGVSQNPRHKITKRGQNVTFRCDPISEHNRLYWYRQTLGQGPEFLTYFQNEAQLEKSRLLSDRFSAERPKGSFSTLEIQRTEQGDSAMYLCASSTGTKETQYFGPGTRLLVL.